Below are 14 T cell receptor beta chains sequenced from a single sample in a study of beta chain features in type 1 diabetes (dated by TCRdb to the late 2010s). What the study reported, not specific to this receptor: In all four CD4+ subsets, TCRB CDR3 length was moderately but significantly shorter in type 1 diabetes patients.

Receptor libraries were prepared by the immunoSEQ multiplex PCR assay. All of the isolated RNA was reverse transcribed with the High Capacity cDNA Reverse Transcription Kit, so expressed TCRB transcripts were sequenced. In TCRdb, the immuneACCESS table is reduced to in-frame sequences with V and J assigned. These tables do not hold every clone; where another copy was compared, an unresolved V gene accounts for under half, and the others remain unexplained. For this sample the table gives about 300,000 clones, of which approximately 15% were detected only once. The ten largest clones capture about 0.015% of the sample. These TCRs are of unknown antigen specificity. What was sequenced was naive CD4+ T cells from blood. The meaning of the sample's cell subset or site label: true naive CD4+ T cells. Receptor source: a woman younger than 30 with type 1 diabetes.

This clone was counted a few times. V and J are TRBV5-1 and TRBJ1-5; possibly TRBD1 for D (5 bases). CDR3 size: 14 residues. V was cut by 5 bases and J by 6 bases, with 15 bases left in between. Germline V lookup: CDR1 SGHRS, CDR2 YFSETQ. The CDR3: CASRSDTPIQPQHF. CDR3 nucleotide sequence: TGCGCCAGCAGGTCGGACACACCAATTCAGCCCCAGCATTTT.

This chain uses TRBV30 with TRBJ2-5; the match to TRBD2 covers 10 bases. CDR3 length: 16 residues. V dropped 1 base and J dropped 7; count of bases not matched to a gene: 12. Per the germline V gene, CDR1 is GTSNPN and CDR2 is SVGIG (reference sequence). Here the CDR3 DNA reads TGTGCCTGGAGTGGTCTAGCTAGCGGGAGTCGGGGGACCCAGTACTTC. As protein: CAWSGLASGSRGTQYF.

This clone has a handful of counts. V gene TRBV18 combines with J gene TRBJ2-3; 7 bases align to TRBD1. CDR1 KGHSH and CDR2 LQKENI come from the germline V gene. V trimming: 4 bases; J trimming: 4 bases; junction bases outside the gene matches: 2. This CDR3 comprises 13 residues. CDR3 region: CASSLTGADTQYF. CDR3 coding DNA: TGTGCCAGCTCACTCACAGGGGCAGATACGCAGTATTTT.

V is TRBV7-2 and J is TRBJ2-3; perhaps TRBD2 as D (5 bases). The CDR3 covers 16 residues. Per the germline V gene, CDR1 is SGHTA and CDR2 is FQGNSA. V shed 0 bases and J shed 3 bases, with 13 bases lying between them. The CDR3 reads CASSLALPTGTDTQYF. The CDR3 nucleotides read TGTGCCAGCAGCTTAGCGCTACCTACGGGGACAGATACGCAGTATTTT.

This clone came up a few times. The J gene is TRBJ2-1, the V gene TRBV25-1; 7 nucleotides align to TRBD2. The CDR3 extends over 14 amino acids. V shed 0 bases and J 10 bases; nucleotides not matched to a gene: 6. The germline V gene has CDR1 MGHDK and CDR2 SYGVNS. In nucleotides, the CDR3 is TGTGCCAGCAGTGAATATCATAGCGGGCTAGAGCAGTTCTTC. Translated: CASSEYHSGLEQFF.

The chain joins TRBV2 to TRBJ2-7; no reliable D call. CDR3 length equals 12 residues. The germline V gene encodes CDR1 SNHLY and CDR2 FYNNEI. V shed 7 bases and J shed 5 bases, with 12 bases lying between them. DNA for the CDR3: TGTGCCAGCACGCGGCCGCCTGACGAGCAGTACTTC. It yields the protein CASTRPPDEQYF.

The rearrangement links TRBV7-2 to TRBJ2-7, with a possible D match to TRBD1 (5 bases). V was clipped by 3 bases and J by 1 base, with 13 bases between them. CDR3 length equals 15 residues. CDR1 SGHTA and CDR2 FQGNSA come from the germline V gene. The chain's CDR3 is CASSLSRGPSYEQYF. The DNA for the CDR3 is TGTGCCAGCAGCTTGTCAAGGGGCCCTTCCTACGAGCAGTACTTC.

The chain joins TRBV7-6 to TRBJ1-4, with a tentative D call TRBD1 (6 bases). The CDR3 extends over 15 amino acids. Germline V CDR1 and CDR2: SGHVS, FNYEAQ. V dropped 0 bases and J dropped 8 bases, with 13 bases sitting between them. CDR3 nucleotide sequence: TGTGCCAGCAGCTTAGCTATGGGGGCTCGGGAAAAACTGTTTTTT. It codes for CASSLAMGAREKLFF.

The sample holds a few counts of this clone. The chain carries TRBV25-1 and TRBJ1-2; TRBD1 aligns across 8 bases. V was pared by 5 bases and J by 7 bases, with 3 bases of the junction left unmatched. The V gene's germline CDR1 is MGHDK and CDR2 SYGVNS. This CDR3 has 12 amino acids. The CDR3 sequence: CASSQGALGYTF. Here the CDR3 DNA reads TGTGCCAGCAGTCAGGGGGCGCTTGGCTACACCTTC.

The J gene is TRBJ1-2, the V gene TRBV5-1; 8 bases agree with TRBD1. The J segment lost 8 bases and the V segment lost 3 bases, leaving 12 bases of the junction unmatched. Germline V gene data show CDR1 as SGHRS and CDR2 as YFSETQ. This CDR3 has 15 residues. CDR3 loop: CASSSMTGDTGGYTF. The CDR3 DNA is TGCGCCAGCAGCTCCATGACAGGGGATACTGGCGGCTACACCTTC. Using reference TRBV5-1 and TRBJ1-2 for the parts outside the CDR3, the full variable domain is KAGVTQTPRYLIKTRGQQVTLSCSPISGHRSVSWYQQTPGQGLQFLFEYFSETQRNKGNFPGRFSGRQFSNSRSEMNVSTLELGDSALYLCASSSMTGDTGGYTFGSGTRLTVV.

The rearrangement links TRBV18 to TRBJ1-1; D is unclear. The V end lost 1 base, the J end lost 7 bases, and 10 bases lay between the germline ends. The germline gives CDR1 KGHSH, CDR2 LQKENI. The CDR3 contains 13 residues. CDR3 coding DNA: TGTGCCAGCTCACCACTTGGAGAGCATGAAGCTTTCTTT. Encoded protein: CASSPLGEHEAFF.

This clone showed up just a few times. The chain uses TRBV11-2 and TRBJ1-1; 7 bases agree with TRBD1. The CDR3 spans 16 residues. Germline-derived CDR1 and CDR2 are SGHAT and FQNNGV. V trimming: 4 bases; J trimming: 6 bases; junction bases outside the gene matches: 14. The CDR3 is CASSSLRAKQGPEAFF. In nucleotides, the CDR3 is TGTGCCAGCAGCTCCCTTAGGGCAAAACAGGGGCCTGAAGCTTTCTTT.

This clone has more than one count but fewer than ten. V usage is TRBV27 and J usage is TRBJ2-7; 9 bases map to TRBD2. The germline V gene has CDR1 MNHEY and CDR2 SMNVEV (reference sequence). CDR3 size: 17 residues. V shed 6 bases, J shed 3 bases, and the junction held 15 bases outside the gene matches. This CDR3 reads CASSLRPPREGLYEQYF. The CDR3 coding sequence is TGTGCCAGCAGCCTCCGTCCCCCGCGGGAGGGCCTCTACGAGCAGTACTTC.

This clone was detected a few times. The J gene is TRBJ2-1, the V gene TRBV9; TRBD2 aligns across 11 bases. Germline lookup yields CDR1 SGDLS and CDR2 YYNGEE. The CDR3 loop spans 17 amino acids. Trimming cost V 0 bases and J 6 bases; bases outside gene matches: 8. CDR3: CASSVGLTSGRSNEQFF. CDR3 DNA: TGTGCCAGCAGCGTAGGGTTAACTAGCGGGAGATCCAATGAGCAGTTCTTC.